This TCR beta chain was documented in a study of cytomegalovirus exposure and HLA in healthy donors. The PCR ran on 60 Vbeta and 13 Jbeta primers. The data were produced by immunoSEQ multiplex PCR, yet TCRdb's version contains in-frame clones alone and is incomplete. The table includes some 170,000 clones, roughly 71% detected once. The V and J ends lost 4 bases and 1 base, in that order; junction bases with no gene match: 3. CDR3 length equals 15 residues. Germline V gene data show CDR1 as LNHDA and CDR2 as SQIVND (reference sequence). General study findings and limits: What a later analysis reportedly showed was that an Asian-associated ancestry cluster had fewer N-insertions than the approximately 700-donor mean. A missense DCLRE1C variant was associated with V- and J-gene trimming of TCR beta chains in a later analysis, and an independent cohort replicated the association.

Notes on this clone: Its target is not known.

Sequenced material: PBMCs. The rearrangement uses TRBV19 and TRBJ1-5; 8 positions agree with TRBD1. This TCR came from a woman between 45 and 65 years old in good health and CMV-seropositive. The CDR3 loop is CASSTTGGSNQPQHF. CDR3 bases: TGTGCCAGTAGTACTACAGGGGGAAGCAATCAGCCCCAGCATTTT.